These T cell receptor beta chains were read from a single sample in a study of control samples from healthy donors and cancer patients. Data came from immunoSEQ multiplex PCR; TCRdb stores just in-frame clones and leaves some out. The sample holds around 200,000 clones, approximately 92% seen once. The sequenced sample consisted of blood. The receptor source for this set is a man younger than 30 in good health. The CDR3 runs from the conserved cysteine through the conserved F or W. Some rows mark clone size as missing; the rest say once, few, many or name a class of expanded clone.

J: TRBJ2-1
size: .
V: TRBV5-1
CDR3: CASSLTGWSSYNEQFF

J: TRBJ2-2
size: .
V: TRBV14
CDR3: CASSPFQGQTNTGELFF

J: TRBJ2-2
size: .
V: TRBV6-6
CDR3: CASSFQGVYTGELFF

J: TRBJ1-2
size: once
V: TRBV28
CDR3: CASSLGTGVTYGYTF

J: TRBJ2-2
size: once
V: TRBV7-3
CDR3: CASSLGLNTGELFF

J: TRBJ2-7
size: .
V: TRBV6-1
CDR3: CASSESAYEQYF

J: TRBJ1-5
size: .
V: TRBV6-5
CDR3: CASSSRGQYSNQPQHF

J: TRBJ2-7
size: .
V: TRBV6-5
CDR3: CASRTAGGEQYF

J: TRBJ1-1
size: .
V: TRBV11-1
CDR3: CASSLGTNTEAFF

J: TRBJ1-1
size: .
V: TRBV5-1
CDR3: CASSNDLRVWSTEAFF

J: TRBJ2-1
size: .
V: TRBV5-1
CDR3: CASSLGQAGTIYNEQFF

J: TRBJ2-1
size: .
V: TRBV24-1
CDR3: CATSDHRQSYNEQFF

J: TRBJ2-5
size: .
V: TRBV5-6
CDR3: CASSFYRVETQYF

J: TRBJ2-1
size: .
V: TRBV5-5
CDR3: CASSREGQYNEQFF

J: TRBJ1-6
size: .
V: TRBV28
CDR3: CASSGVTDYNSPLHF

J: TRBJ2-7
size: .
V: TRBV12-5
CDR3: CASGLDRMYEQYF

J: TRBJ1-2
size: .
V: TRBV5-1
CDR3: CASSPDRAEGYTF

J: TRBJ1-1
size: .
V: TRBV5-4
CDR3: CASSPDGKNTEAFF

J: TRBJ2-7
size: once
V: TRBV6-2/TRBV6-3
CDR3: CASSYPSGAYEQYF

J: TRBJ2-7
size: .
V: TRBV18
CDR3: CASSPLRDRGYEQYF

J: TRBJ1-4
size: .
V: TRBV9
CDR3: CASSVGQTNEKLFF

J: TRBJ1-2
size: .
V: TRBV29-1
CDR3: CSVVTEGSGKVFPGYTF

J: TRBJ2-1
size: .
V: TRBV5-5
CDR3: CASSLLGINEQFF

J: TRBJ1-5
size: .
V: TRBV5-1
CDR3: CASSLDGERNQPQHF

J: TRBJ2-7
size: .
V: TRBV5-1
CDR3: CASSSGNDGTVSSYEQYF

J: TRBJ2-7
size: .
V: TRBV12-1
CDR3: CASSPVLGPSYEQYF

J: TRBJ2-2
size: .
V: TRBV3-1/TRBV3-2
CDR3: CASSQEGYLNTGELFF

J: TRBJ1-1
size: .
V: TRBV18
CDR3: CASSPPTGPNTEAFF

J: TRBJ1-6
size: .
V: TRBV12-5
CDR3: CASGLGDSPLHF

J: TRBJ1-1
size: .
V: TRBV20-1
CDR3: CSASHPTNTEAFF

J: TRBJ2-2
size: .
V: TRBV4-2
CDR3: CASRGGSGANTGELFF

J: TRBJ1-2
size: .
V: TRBV12-5
CDR3: CASGQGTGGGYGYTF

J: TRBJ2-3
size: .
V: TRBV3-1/TRBV3-2
CDR3: CASSQEGGNAQYF

J: TRBJ2-7
size: .
V: TRBV2
CDR3: CASSASGWYEQYF

J: TRBJ1-2
size: .
V: TRBV11-2
CDR3: CASSAPGGLAYTF

J: TRBJ1-3
size: .
V: TRBV30
CDR3: CAWSVLGTSGNTIYF

J: TRBJ2-7
size: .
V: TRBV6-2/TRBV6-3
CDR3: CASSLKGTGGKQYF

J: TRBJ1-1
size: .
V: TRBV6-6
CDR3: CASSLPGQGNTEAFF

J: TRBJ2-1
size: .
V: TRBV3-1/TRBV3-2
CDR3: CASSQLGNEQFF

J: TRBJ1-2
size: .
V: TRBV19
CDR3: CASRLTNYGYTF

J: TRBJ2-3
size: .
V: TRBV6-6
CDR3: CASSYGTAYTDTQYF

J: TRBJ2-5
size: .
V: TRBV5-1
CDR3: CASSLQGSETQYF

J: TRBJ2-2
size: .
V: TRBV7-8
CDR3: CASSFRTNTGELFF

J: TRBJ2-7
size: .
V: TRBV2
CDR3: CASSGETYEQYF

J: TRBJ2-7
size: .
V: TRBV18
CDR3: CASSLGDTFYEQYF

J: TRBJ2-3
size: .
V: TRBV5-1
CDR3: CASSLGRGLSTDTQYF

J: TRBJ1-6
size: .
V: TRBV7-6
CDR3: CASSTGQGIGYNSPLHF

J: TRBJ1-2
size: .
V: TRBV24-1
CDR3: CATSDSAEGSYGYTF

J: TRBJ1-2
size: .
V: TRBV21-1
CDR3: CASSKAWSGHGYTF

J: TRBJ2-7
size: few
V: TRBV5-1
CDR3: CASSRTSGVDEQYF

J: TRBJ2-7
size: .
V: TRBV28
CDR3: CAIQGAGDEQYF

J: TRBJ2-7
size: .
V: TRBV18
CDR3: CASSPARSLNYEQYF

J: TRBJ2-1
size: once
V: TRBV20-1
CDR3: CSASPGSGGYNEQFF

J: TRBJ1-1
size: .
V: TRBV4-1
CDR3: CASSQDPSDTVNTEAFF